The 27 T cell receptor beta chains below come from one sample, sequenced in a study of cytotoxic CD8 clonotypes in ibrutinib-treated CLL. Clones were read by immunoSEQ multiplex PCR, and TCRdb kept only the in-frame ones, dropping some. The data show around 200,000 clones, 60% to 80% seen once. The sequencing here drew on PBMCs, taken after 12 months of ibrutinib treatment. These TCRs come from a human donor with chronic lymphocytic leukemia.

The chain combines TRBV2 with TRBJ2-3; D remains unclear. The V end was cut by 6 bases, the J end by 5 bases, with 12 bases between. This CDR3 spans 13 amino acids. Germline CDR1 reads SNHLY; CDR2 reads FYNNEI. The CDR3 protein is CASRATVGDTQYF. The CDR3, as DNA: TGTGCCAGCAGAGCCACAGTCGGAGATACGCAGTATTTT.

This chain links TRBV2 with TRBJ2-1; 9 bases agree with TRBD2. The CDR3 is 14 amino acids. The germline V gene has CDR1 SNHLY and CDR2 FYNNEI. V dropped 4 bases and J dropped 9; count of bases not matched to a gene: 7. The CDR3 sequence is CASSAGGGASEQFF. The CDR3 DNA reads TGTGCCAGCAGTGCTGGCGGGGGGGCGAGTGAGCAGTTCTTC. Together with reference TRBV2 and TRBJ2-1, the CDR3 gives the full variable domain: EPEVTQTPSHQVTQMGQEVILRCVPISNHLYFYWYRQILGQKVEFLVSFYNNEISEKSEIFDDQFSVERPDGSNFTLKIRSTKLEDSAMYFCASSAGGGASEQFFGPGTRLTVL.

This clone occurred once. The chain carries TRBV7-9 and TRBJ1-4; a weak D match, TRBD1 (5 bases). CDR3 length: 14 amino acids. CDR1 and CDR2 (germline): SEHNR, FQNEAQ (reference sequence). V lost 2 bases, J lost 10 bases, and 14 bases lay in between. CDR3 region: CASSLSGDVGKLFF. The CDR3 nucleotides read TGTGCCAGCAGCTTATCGGGGGATGTGGGAAAACTGTTTTTT.

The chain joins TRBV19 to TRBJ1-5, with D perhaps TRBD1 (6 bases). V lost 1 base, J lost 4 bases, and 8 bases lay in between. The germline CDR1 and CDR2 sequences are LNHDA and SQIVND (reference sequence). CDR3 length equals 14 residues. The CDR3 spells CASSIGQGNQPQHF. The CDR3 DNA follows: TGTGCCAGTAGTATAGGGCAGGGGAATCAGCCCCAGCATTTT.

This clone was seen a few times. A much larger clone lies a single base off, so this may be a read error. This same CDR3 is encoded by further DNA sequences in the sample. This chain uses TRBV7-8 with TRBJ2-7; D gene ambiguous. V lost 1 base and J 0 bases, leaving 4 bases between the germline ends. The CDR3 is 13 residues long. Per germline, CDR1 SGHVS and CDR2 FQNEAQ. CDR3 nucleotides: TGTGCCAGCAGCTTAGGGTTCTCCTACGAGCAGTACTTC. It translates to CASSLGFSYEQYF.

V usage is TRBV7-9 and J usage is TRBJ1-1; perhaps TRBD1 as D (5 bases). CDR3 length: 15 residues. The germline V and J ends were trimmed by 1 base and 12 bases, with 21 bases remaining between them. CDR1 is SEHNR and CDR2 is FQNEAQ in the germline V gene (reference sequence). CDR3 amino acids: CASSLGGIGTLRTFF. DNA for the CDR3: TGTGCCAGCAGCTTAGGAGGAATTGGGACCTTACGAACTTTCTTT.

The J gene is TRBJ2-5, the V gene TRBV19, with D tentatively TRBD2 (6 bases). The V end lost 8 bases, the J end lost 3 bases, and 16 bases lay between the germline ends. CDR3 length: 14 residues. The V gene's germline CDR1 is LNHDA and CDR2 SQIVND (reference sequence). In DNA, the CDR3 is TGTGCCAGTTATCGGACGGGCGGGAAAGAGACCCAGTACTTC. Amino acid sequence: CASYRTGGKETQYF.

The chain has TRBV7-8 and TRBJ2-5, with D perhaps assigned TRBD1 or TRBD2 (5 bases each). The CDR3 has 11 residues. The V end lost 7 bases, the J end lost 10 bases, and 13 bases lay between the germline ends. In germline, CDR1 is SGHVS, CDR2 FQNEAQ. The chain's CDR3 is CASKEWGYQYF. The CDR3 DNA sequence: TGTGCCAGCAAAGAATGGGGGTACCAGTACTTC.

CDR3 in amino acids: CASSWTETTGELFF. The CDR3 DNA is TGCGCCAGCAGCTGGACAGAAACGACCGGGGAGCTGTTTTTT. The chain uses TRBV5-1 and TRBJ2-2; possible D gene TRBD1, 6 bases. Trimming cost V 3 bases and J 5 bases, with 11 bases left between them. Germline CDR1 and CDR2: SGHRS and YFSETQ. This CDR3 comprises 14 residues.

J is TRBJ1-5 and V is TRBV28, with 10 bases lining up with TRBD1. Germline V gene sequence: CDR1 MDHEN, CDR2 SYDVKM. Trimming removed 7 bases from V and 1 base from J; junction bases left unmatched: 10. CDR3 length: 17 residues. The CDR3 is CASTLGTGVFSNQPQHF. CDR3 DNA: TGTGCCAGCACCCTTGGGACAGGGGTATTCAGCAATCAGCCCCAGCATTTT.

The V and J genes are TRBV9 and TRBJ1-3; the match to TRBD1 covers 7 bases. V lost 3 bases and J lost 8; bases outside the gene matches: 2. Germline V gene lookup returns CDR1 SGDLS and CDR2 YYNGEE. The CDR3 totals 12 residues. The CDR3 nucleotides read TGTGCCAGCAGCGGACAGGGCGACACCATATATTTT. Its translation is CASSGQGDTIYF.

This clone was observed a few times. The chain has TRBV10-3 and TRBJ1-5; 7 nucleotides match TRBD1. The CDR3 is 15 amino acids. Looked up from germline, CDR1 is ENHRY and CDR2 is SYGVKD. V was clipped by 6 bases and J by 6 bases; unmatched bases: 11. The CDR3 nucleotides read TGTGCCATCAGCCGACAGGGAGACTTAGGTCAGCCCCAGCATTTT. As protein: CAISRQGDLGQPQHF.

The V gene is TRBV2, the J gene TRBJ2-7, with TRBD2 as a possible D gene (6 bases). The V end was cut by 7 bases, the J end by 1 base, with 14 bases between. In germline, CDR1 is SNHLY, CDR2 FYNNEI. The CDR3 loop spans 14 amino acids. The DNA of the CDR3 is TGTGCCAGCAACCCCTGGGCGGGGTCCTACGAGCAGTACTTC. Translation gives CASNPWAGSYEQYF.

CDR3 residues: CASSQEGQGSLTRYEQYF. The CDR3 coding sequence is TGTGCCAGCAGCCAAGAGGGGCAGGGCTCCCTTACGCGGTACGAGCAGTACTTC. V usage is TRBV14 and J usage is TRBJ2-7; a weak D match, TRBD1 (5 bases). The V gene lost 0 bases and the J gene lost 4 bases, with 22 bases spanning the gap. Germline CDR1 is SGHDN and CDR2 is FVKESK. The CDR3 consists of 18 residues.

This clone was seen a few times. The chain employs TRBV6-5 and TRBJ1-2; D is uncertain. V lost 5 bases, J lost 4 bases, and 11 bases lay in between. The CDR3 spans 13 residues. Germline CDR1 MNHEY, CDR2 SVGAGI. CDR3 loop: CASSAGPLYGYTF. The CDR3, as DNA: TGTGCCAGCAGTGCCGGGCCTCTCTATGGCTACACCTTC.

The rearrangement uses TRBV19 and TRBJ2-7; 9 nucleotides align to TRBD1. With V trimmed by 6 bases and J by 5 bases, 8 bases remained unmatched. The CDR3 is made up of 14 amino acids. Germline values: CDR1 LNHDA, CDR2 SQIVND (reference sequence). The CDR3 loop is CASSPGTGNNEQYF. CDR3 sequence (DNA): TGTGCCAGTAGCCCAGGGACAGGGAACAACGAGCAGTACTTC.

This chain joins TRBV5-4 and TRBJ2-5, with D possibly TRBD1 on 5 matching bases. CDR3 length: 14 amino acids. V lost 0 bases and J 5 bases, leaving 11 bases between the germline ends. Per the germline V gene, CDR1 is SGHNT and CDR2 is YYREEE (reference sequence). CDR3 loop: CASSLESGWETQYF. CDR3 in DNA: TGTGCCAGCAGCTTGGAGTCAGGGTGGGAGACCCAGTACTTC.

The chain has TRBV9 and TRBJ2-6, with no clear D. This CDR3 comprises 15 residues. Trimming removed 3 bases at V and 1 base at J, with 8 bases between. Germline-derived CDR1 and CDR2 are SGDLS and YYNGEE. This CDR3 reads CASSGLGSGANVLTF. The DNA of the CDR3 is TGTGCCAGCAGCGGACTGGGTTCTGGGGCCAACGTCCTGACTTTC.

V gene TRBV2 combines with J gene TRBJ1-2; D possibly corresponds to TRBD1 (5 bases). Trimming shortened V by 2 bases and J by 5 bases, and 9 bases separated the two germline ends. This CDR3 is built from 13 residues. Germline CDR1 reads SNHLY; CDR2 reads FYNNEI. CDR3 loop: CASSENRGYGYTF. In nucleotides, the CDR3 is TGTGCCAGCAGTGAAAATAGGGGTTATGGCTACACCTTC.

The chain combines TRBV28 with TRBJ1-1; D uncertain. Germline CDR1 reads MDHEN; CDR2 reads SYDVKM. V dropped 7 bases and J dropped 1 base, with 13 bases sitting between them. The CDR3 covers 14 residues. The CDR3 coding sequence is TGTGCCAGCACCCCCCCGAGCAGGAACACTGAAGCTTTCTTT. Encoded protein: CASTPPSRNTEAFF. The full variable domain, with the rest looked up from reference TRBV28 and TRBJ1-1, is DVKVTQSSRYLVKRTGEKVFLECVQDMDHENMFWYRQDPGLGLRLIYFSYDVKMKEKGDIPEGYSVSREKKERFSLILESASTNQTSMYLCASTPPSRNTEAFFGQGTRLTVV.

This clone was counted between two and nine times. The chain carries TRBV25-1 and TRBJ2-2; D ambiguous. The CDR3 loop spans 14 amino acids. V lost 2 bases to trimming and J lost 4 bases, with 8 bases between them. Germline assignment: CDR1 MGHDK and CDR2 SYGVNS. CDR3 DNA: TGTGCCAGCAGTGAAGTAAGCTCCACCGGGGAGCTGTTTTTT. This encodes CASSEVSSTGELFF.

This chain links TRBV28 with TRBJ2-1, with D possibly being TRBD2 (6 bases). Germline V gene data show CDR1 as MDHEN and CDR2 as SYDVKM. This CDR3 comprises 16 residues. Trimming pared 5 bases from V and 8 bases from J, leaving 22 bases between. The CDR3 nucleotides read TGTGCCAGCAGTGTATCTCCCTCCGCGGGGTTCGATGAGCAGTTCTTC. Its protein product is CASSVSPSAGFDEQFF.

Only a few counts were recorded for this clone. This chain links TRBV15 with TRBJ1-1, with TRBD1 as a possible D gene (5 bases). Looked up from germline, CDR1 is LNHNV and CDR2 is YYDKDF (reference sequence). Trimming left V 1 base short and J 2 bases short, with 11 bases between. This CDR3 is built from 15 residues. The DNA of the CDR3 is TGTGCCACCAGCAGAGTTGGGGCGCTTAACACTGAAGCTTTCTTT. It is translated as CATSRVGALNTEAFF.

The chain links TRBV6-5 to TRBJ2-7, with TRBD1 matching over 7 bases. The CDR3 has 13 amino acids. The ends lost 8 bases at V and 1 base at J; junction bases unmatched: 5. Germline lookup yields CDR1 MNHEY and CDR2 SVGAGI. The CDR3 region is CASVRTGSYEQYF. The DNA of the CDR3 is TGTGCCAGCGTTAGGACAGGTTCCTACGAGCAGTACTTC.

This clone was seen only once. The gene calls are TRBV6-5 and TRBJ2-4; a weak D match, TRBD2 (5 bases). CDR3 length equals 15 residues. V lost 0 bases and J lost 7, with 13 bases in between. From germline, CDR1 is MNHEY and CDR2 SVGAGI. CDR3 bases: TGTGCCAGCAGTTACTCGAGGGTCCCAGGTAACATTCAGTACTTC. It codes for CASSYSRVPGNIQYF.

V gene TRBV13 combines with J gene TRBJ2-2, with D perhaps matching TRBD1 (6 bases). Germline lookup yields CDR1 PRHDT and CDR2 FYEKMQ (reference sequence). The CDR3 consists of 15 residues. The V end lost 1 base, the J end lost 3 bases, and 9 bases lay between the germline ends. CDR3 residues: CASSLEQGDTGELFF. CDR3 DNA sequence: TGTGCCAGCAGCTTAGAACAGGGCGACACCGGGGAGCTGTTTTTT.

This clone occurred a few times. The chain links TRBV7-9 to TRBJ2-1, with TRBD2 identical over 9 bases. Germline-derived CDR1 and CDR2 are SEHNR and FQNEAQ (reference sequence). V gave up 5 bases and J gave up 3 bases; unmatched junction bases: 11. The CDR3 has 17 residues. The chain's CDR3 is CASSPMAGGPSYNEQFF. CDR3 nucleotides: TGTGCCAGCAGCCCCATGGCGGGAGGGCCAAGCTACAATGAGCAGTTCTTC.